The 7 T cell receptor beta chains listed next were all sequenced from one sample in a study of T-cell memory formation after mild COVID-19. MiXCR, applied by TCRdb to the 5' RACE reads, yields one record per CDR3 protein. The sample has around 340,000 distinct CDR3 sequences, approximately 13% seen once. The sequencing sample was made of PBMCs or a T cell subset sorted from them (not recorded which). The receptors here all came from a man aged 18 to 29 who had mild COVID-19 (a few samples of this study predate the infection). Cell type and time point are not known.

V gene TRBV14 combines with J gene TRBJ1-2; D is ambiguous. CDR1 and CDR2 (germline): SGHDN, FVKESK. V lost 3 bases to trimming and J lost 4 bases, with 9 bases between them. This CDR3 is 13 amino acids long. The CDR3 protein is CASSQGIGYGYTF. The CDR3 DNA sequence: TGTGCCAGCAGCCAGGGCATTGGCTATGGCTACACCTTC. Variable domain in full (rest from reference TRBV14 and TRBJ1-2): EAGVTQFPSHSVIEKGQTVTLRCDPISGHDNLYWYRRVMGKEIKFLLHFVKESKQDESGMPNNRFLAERTGGTYSTLKVQPAELEDSGVYFCASSQGIGYGYTFGSGTRLTVV.

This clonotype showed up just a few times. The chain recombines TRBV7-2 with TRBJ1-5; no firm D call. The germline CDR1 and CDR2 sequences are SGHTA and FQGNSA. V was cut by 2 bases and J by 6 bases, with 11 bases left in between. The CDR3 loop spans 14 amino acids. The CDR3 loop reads CASSLLRVGQPQHF. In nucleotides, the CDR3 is TGTGCCAGCAGCTTACTAAGGGTTGGTCAGCCCCAGCATTTT.

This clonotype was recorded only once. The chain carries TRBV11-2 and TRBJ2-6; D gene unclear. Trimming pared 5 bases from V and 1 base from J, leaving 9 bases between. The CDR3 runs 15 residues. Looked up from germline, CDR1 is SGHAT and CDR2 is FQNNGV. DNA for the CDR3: TGTGCCAGCAGCCTTCCACTTTCTGGGGCCAACGTCCTGACTTTC. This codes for CASSLPLSGANVLTF.

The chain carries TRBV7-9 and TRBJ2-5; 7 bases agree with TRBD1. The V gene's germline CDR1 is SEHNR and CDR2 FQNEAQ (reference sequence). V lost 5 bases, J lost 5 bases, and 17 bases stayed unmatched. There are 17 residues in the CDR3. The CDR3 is CASSQHDRETQGETQYF. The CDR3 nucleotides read TGTGCCAGCAGCCAGCACGACAGGGAAACCCAAGGGGAGACCCAGTACTTC.

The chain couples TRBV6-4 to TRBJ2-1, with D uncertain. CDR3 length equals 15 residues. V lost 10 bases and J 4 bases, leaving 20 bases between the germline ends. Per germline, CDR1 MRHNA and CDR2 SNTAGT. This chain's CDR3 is CATSRSWTEYNEQFF. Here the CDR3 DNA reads TGTGCCACCAGCCGTTCTTGGACGGAGTACAATGAGCAGTTCTTC.

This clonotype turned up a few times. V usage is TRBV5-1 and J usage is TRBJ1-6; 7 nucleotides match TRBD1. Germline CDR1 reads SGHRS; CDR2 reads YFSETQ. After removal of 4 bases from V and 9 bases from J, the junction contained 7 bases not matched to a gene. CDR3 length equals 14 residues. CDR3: CASSPGQIVSPLHF. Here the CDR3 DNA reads TGCGCCAGCAGCCCGGGACAGATAGTTTCACCCCTCCACTTT.

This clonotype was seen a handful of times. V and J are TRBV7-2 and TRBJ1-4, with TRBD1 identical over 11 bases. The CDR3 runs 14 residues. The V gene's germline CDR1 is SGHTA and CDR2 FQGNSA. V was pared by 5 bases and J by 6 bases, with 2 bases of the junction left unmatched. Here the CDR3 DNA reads TGTGCCAGCAGCGAGGACAGGGGGCATGAAAAACTGTTTTTT. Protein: CASSEDRGHEKLFF.